This is a list of T cell receptor beta chains from one sample in a study of cytomegalovirus exposure and HLA in healthy donors. Libraries were prepared by immunoSEQ multiplex PCR; TCRdb keeps only in-frame clonotypes and omits some of them. The sample lists approximately 150,000 clones, 60% to 80% seen once, with roughly an eighth in the top ten. Sequenced input: PBMCs. These receptors all stem from a woman between 35 and 50 years old in good health and CMV-seronegative. The CDR3 runs from the conserved cysteine through the conserved F or W. D genes are given only for firm matches. Expanded clones get a size class; other rows say once, few or many, or leave the size out.

clone size | J gene | V gene | D gene | CDR3 protein | CDR3 DNA
NA | TRBJ2-3 | TRBV7-3 | NA | CASSLTSQAWADTQYF | TGTGCCAGCAGCTTAACTTCCCAGGCTTGGGCAGATACGCAGTATTTT
NA | TRBJ1-6 | TRBV6-1 | TRBD1 | CASLRSTGTNSPLHF | TGTGCCAGCTTGCGATCGACAGGGACGAATTCACCCCTCCACTTT
NA | TRBJ1-3 | TRBV5-1 | NA | CASSLGGPGNTIYF | TGCGCCAGCAGCTTGGGAGGTCCTGGAAACACCATATATTTT
NA | TRBJ2-7 | TRBV18 | NA | CASSPPRGEQYF | TGTGCCAGCTCACCACCTCGGGGCGAGCAGTACTTC
NA | TRBJ1-5 | TRBV2 | NA | CASSDSGGNQPQHF | TGTGCCAGCAGTGACTCAGGGGGCAATCAGCCCCAGCATTTT
once | TRBJ2-2 | TRBV19 | NA | CASSGQWGGELFF | TGTGCCAGTAGTGGACAGTGGGGGGGGGAGCTGTTTTTT
NA | TRBJ2-3 | TRBV5-1 | TRBD2 | CASSLATGRVADTQYF | TGCGCCAGCAGCTTGGCGACTGGGAGGGTGGCAGATACGCAGTATTTT
NA | TRBJ2-2 | TRBV5-6 | TRBD1 | CASSFRTGNTGELFF | TGTGCCAGCAGCTTCCGGACAGGAAACACCGGGGAGCTGTTTTTT
once | TRBJ1-2 | TRBV28 | NA | CASGGPRADYGYTF | TGTGCCAGCGGGGGCCCGAGGGCGGACTATGGCTACACCTTC
NA | TRBJ2-3 | TRBV19 | NA | CASSLPGGLAITDTQYF | TGTGCCAGTAGCTTGCCGGGCGGGCTCGCAATCACAGATACGCAGTATTTT
NA | TRBJ1-1 | TRBV27 | TRBD1 | CASSSGQGWTEAFF | TGTGCCAGCAGTTCGGGACAGGGATGGACTGAAGCTTTCTTT
few | TRBJ2-5 | TRBV9 | NA | CASSPSVSQRETQYF | TGTGCCAGCAGCCCATCGGTCTCTCAGCGGGAGACCCAGTACTTC
NA | TRBJ2-7 | TRBV27 | NA | CASSPILQGRSPYEQYF | TGTGCCAGCAGTCCCATCTTACAGGGAAGGTCCCCCTACGAGCAGTACTTC
NA | TRBJ2-7 | TRBV28 | TRBD1 | CASRTTGGPSYEQYF | TGTGCCAGCCGAACCACAGGGGGACCATCCTACGAGCAGTACTTC
NA | TRBJ2-7 | TRBV9 | TRBD2 | CASSASGRAYEQYF | TGTGCCAGCAGCGCTAGCGGGAGGGCCTACGAGCAGTACTTC
NA | TRBJ1-2 | TRBV29-1 | TRBD1 | CSVDGDRGPGYTF | TGCAGCGTTGACGGGGACAGGGGGCCCGGCTACACCTTC
NA | TRBJ2-4 | TRBV29-1 | NA | CSVEKPAGGLKNIQYF | TGCAGCGTTGAAAAGCCTGCAGGGGGGCTGAAAAACATTCAGTACTTC
NA | TRBJ2-7 | TRBV6-5 | NA | CASSYGARYEQYF | TGTGCCAGCAGTTATGGGGCGCGGTACGAGCAGTACTTC
NA | TRBJ2-5 | TRBV6-6 | TRBD1 | CASRTGAEQETQYF | TGTGCCAGCAGGACAGGGGCTGAGCAAGAGACCCAGTACTTC
NA | TRBJ2-2 | TRBV2 | NA | CASRENTAGELFF | TGTGCCAGCAGAGAAAACACAGCCGGGGAGCTGTTTTTT
NA | TRBJ1-2 | TRBV5-1 | NA | CASSSFGTTYLYGYTF | TGCGCCAGCAGCTCCTTCGGGACTACGTACCTCTATGGCTACACCTTC
once | TRBJ1-4 | TRBV4-1 | TRBD1 | CASSQTTILDRSATNEKLFF | TGCGCCAGCAGCCAAACGACTATCCTGGACAGGAGCGCAACTAATGAAAAACTGTTTTTT
NA | TRBJ2-2 | TRBV11-3 | TRBD1 | CASSPRTGNNGELFF | TGTGCCAGCAGCCCCCGGACAGGGAATAACGGGGAGCTGTTTTTT
NA | TRBJ2-1 | TRBV4-3 | NA | CASSQELAGSYNEQFF | TGCGCCAGCAGCCAAGAGTTGGCGGGATCCTACAATGAGCAGTTCTTC
NA | TRBJ2-7 | TRBV5-1 | TRBD2 | CASSLSTSGGLSSYEQYF | TGCGCCAGCAGCTTGTCGACTAGCGGGGGCCTTAGCTCCTACGAGCAGTACTTC
NA | TRBJ2-1 | TRBV6-6 | TRBD2 | CASSPGLAGAHEQFF | TGTGCCAGCAGCCCCGGACTAGCGGGAGCCCATGAGCAGTTCTTC
NA | TRBJ1-5 | TRBV7-9 | TRBD1 | CASSLGDSSNQPQHF | TGTGCCAGCAGCTTAGGGGACAGTAGCAATCAGCCCCAGCATTTT
NA | TRBJ1-1 | TRBV19 | NA | CASSIGGGQGAFF | TGTGCCAGTAGTATTGGTGGGGGCCAGGGAGCTTTCTTT
NA | TRBJ2-5 | TRBV18 | NA | CASSPDRQETQYF | TGTGCCAGCTCACCAGACAGACAAGAGACCCAGTACTTC
NA | TRBJ1-4 | TRBV6-5 | NA | CASSRTVEKLFF | TGTGCCAGCAGCAGGACAGTAGAAAAACTGTTTTTT
NA | TRBJ1-2 | TRBV4-1 | TRBD1 | CASSRTGVSAAYGYTF | TGCGCCAGCAGTCGCACAGGGGTGAGTGCAGCATATGGCTACACCTTC
NA | TRBJ1-3 | TRBV16 | NA | CASSQSPGLGDTIYF | TGTGCCAGCAGCCAATCTCCAGGCCTCGGGGACACCATATATTTT
NA | TRBJ2-1 | TRBV9 | TRBD2 | CASSVAGTSINEQFF | TGTGCCAGCAGCGTAGCTGGGACTAGCATCAATGAGCAGTTCTTC
NA | TRBJ2-6 | TRBV19 | NA | CASSGQGTGANVLTF | TGTGCCAGTAGTGGGCAGGGGACTGGGGCCAACGTCCTGACTTTC
NA | TRBJ1-2 | TRBV7-9 | NA | CASSLDGGLYGYTF | TGTGCCAGCAGCTTAGATGGAGGGCTCTATGGCTACACCTTC
NA | TRBJ2-3 | TRBV5-1 | TRBD2 | CASSLVGGRATDTQYF | TGCGCCAGCAGCTTGGTTGGCGGGAGGGCCACAGATACGCAGTATTTT
NA | TRBJ1-2 | TRBV5-1 | NA | CASRELAGESHGYTF | TGCGCCAGCAGGGAATTGGCAGGGGAATCTCATGGCTACACCTTC
NA | TRBJ2-7 | TRBV11-2 | TRBD1 | CASSLEGTGSYEQYF | TGTGCCAGCAGCTTAGAAGGGACAGGCTCCTACGAGCAGTACTTC
few | TRBJ2-5 | TRBV7-2 | NA | CASSLEPGRETQYF | TGTGCCAGCAGCTTAGAACCGGGGAGAGAGACCCAGTACTTC
NA | TRBJ2-1 | TRBV11-2 | NA | CASGSQGIEQFF | TGTGCCAGCGGCTCACAGGGTATTGAGCAGTTCTTC
NA | TRBJ2-5 | TRBV5-6 | NA | CASSQDTKTQYF | TGTGCCAGCAGCCAGGACACAAAGACCCAGTACTTC
NA | TRBJ2-2 | TRBV19 | NA | CASRGTGTGGELFF | TGTGCCAGTAGGGGCACAGGGACGGGCGGGGAGCTGTTTTTT
NA | TRBJ1-2 | TRBV28 | TRBD1 | CASSLSPGGVVYGYTF | TGTGCCAGCAGTTTATCTCCAGGGGGCGTCGTCTATGGCTACACCTTC
NA | TRBJ2-1 | TRBV5-8 | NA | CASSLMYEQFF | TGTGCCAGCAGCCTAATGTATGAGCAGTTCTTC
NA | TRBJ2-3 | TRBV11-3 | NA | CASSLDIGGLVDTQYF | TGTGCCAGCAGCTTAGATATCGGGGGTCTAGTGGATACGCAGTATTTT
NA | TRBJ1-2 | TRBV2 | NA | CASSQQENYGYTF | TGTGCCAGCAGTCAACAGGAGAACTATGGCTACACCTTC
once | TRBJ2-6 | TRBV19 | TRBD1 | CASTPRQGLSGANVLTF | TGTGCCAGTACCCCCCGACAGGGCTTATCTGGGGCCAACGTCCTGACTTTC
NA | TRBJ2-4 | TRBV6-4 | NA | CASSDSPRGIQYF | TGTGCCAGCAGTGACTCCCCCCGGGGCATTCAGTACTTC
NA | TRBJ1-1 | TRBV19 | TRBD1 | CASSTDRGTEAFF | TGTGCCAGTAGTACCGACAGGGGTACTGAAGCTTTCTTT